This paragraph reports one T cell receptor (beta chain). The antigen remains undetermined. Healthy bone marrow donors made up the donors. The PCR contained 60 Vbeta and 13 Jbeta primers. Data came from immunoSEQ multiplex PCR; TCRdb stores just in-frame clones and leaves some out. The sample includes some 150,000 clones, 65% to 80% of them seen just once. This CDR3 contains 15 residues. Germline assignment: CDR1 MDHEN and CDR2 SYDVKM. Unmatched junction bases numbered 10, after V lost 7 bases and J lost 2 bases. The sample is drawn from a study of cytomegalovirus exposure and HLA in healthy donors. Overall study findings and caveats: Later findings reportedly placed an Asian-associated ancestry cluster below the 666-donor mean for N-insertions. Listed as cytomegalovirus-associated were over 150 TCR beta chains. A later examination showed that TCR association rates differed by HLA locus, with DRB1 most and HLA-C fewest.

The clonotype comes from a man in his thirties or forties in good health and CMV-seronegative. Sequenced material: PBMCs. The genes are TRBV28 and TRBJ2-7, with 8 bases aligning to TRBD2. CDR3 coding DNA: TGTGCCAGCACCTCCCCCGGGAGGGGAGCCTACGAGCAGTACTTC. It is translated as CASTSPGRGAYEQYF.